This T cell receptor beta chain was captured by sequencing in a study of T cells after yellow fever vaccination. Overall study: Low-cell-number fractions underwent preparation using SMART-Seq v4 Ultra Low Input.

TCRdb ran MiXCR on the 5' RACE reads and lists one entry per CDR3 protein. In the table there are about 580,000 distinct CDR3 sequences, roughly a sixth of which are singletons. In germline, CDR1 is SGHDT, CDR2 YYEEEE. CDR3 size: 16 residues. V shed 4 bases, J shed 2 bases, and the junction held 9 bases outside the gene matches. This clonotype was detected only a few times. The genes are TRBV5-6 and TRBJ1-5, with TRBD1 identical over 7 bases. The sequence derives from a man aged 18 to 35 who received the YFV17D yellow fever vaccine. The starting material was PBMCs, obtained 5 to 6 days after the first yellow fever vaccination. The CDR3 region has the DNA TGTGCCAGCAGCACCACAGGGACAGCGGGCAATCAGCCCCAGCATTTT. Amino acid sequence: CASSTTGTAGNQPQHF.